The T cell receptor (beta chain) described here comes from a study of post-analysis software for immune sequencing data. Study-level findings and limits: Among multiple sclerosis patients, normalized Chao1 diversity was significantly below that of controls.

Comments on this clonotype: The antigen remains undetermined.

The authors incorporated unique molecular identifiers into the TCR beta cDNA libraries. MiXCR was run by TCRdb on the PCR reads, yielding one entry per CDR3 protein. The table shows 380,000 or so distinct CDR3 sequences, with around 33% occurring only once. Specimen: blood. This TCR came from a girl aged 5-17 years with multiple sclerosis.

CDR3 coding DNA: TGTGCCAGCAGCCTCCGGACAGTCTACTCCTACGAGCAGTACTTC. Translating gives CASSLRTVYSYEQYF. The chain has TRBV12-3 or TRBV12-4 and TRBJ2-7; weak D call: TRBD1 (6 bases). V dropped 6 bases and J dropped 0 bases, with 15 bases sitting between them. The CDR3 runs to 15 residues.